This T cell receptor beta chain was observed in a study of Graves' ophthalmopathy and Graves' hyperthyroidism. Trimming shortened V by 1 base and J by 0 bases, and 5 bases separated the two germline ends. The CDR3 runs 15 residues. Germline-derived CDR1 and CDR2 are SGHTS and YDEGEE. This clonotype was seen many times. Enrolled hyperthyroidism patients had a new diagnosis, a duration under 2 months, and an age of 18 to 65. Patients were excluded if they had other autoimmune diseases or uncontrolled infections, and likewise if pregnancy or lactation applied. Amplification of TCR beta CDR3 regions used RNA transcripts. First-round RT-PCR used HTBI primers; second-round multiplex PCR followed. One entry per CDR3 protein results from TCRdb running MiXCR on the multiplex PCR reads. The sample has roughly 600,000 distinct CDR3 sequences, under 45% seen once.

Material: peripheral blood or thyroid tissue (not recorded which). The chain carries TRBV5-8 and TRBJ2-6; D call uncertain. This TCR was recovered from an adult man with Graves' hyperthyroidism. CDR3 DNA: TGTGCCAGCAGCTTGAGAGCCTCTGGGGCCAACGTCCTGACTTTC. Protein sequence: CASSLRASGANVLTF.